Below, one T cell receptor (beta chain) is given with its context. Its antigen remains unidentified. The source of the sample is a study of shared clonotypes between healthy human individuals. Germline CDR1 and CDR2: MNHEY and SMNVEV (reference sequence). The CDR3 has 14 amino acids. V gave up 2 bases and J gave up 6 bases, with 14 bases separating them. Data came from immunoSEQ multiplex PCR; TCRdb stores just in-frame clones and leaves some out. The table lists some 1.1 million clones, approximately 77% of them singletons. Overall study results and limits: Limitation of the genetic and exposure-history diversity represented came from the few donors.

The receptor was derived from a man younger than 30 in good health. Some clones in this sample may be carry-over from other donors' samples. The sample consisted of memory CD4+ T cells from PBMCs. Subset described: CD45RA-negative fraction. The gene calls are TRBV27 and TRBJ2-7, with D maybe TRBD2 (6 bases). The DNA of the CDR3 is TGTGCCAGCAGTTTAGAGGTCGGGGGTGGCGAGCAGTACTTC. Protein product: CASSLEVGGGEQYF.